The clone carrying this T cell receptor beta chain was seen a handful of times. The identical CDR3 is also encoded by other nucleotide sequences in the sample. Germline CDR1 and CDR2: KGHSH and LQKENI. The V segment lost 6 bases and the J segment 4 bases; nucleotides outside the gene matches: 5. CDR3 length: 13 amino acids. Investigators reverse transcribed all isolated RNA, so they sequenced expressed TCRB transcripts. The protocol was immunoSEQ multiplex PCR, while the TCRdb copy is restricted to in-frame clones and leaves out a portion. The data hold about 360,000 clones, with about 12% observed a single time. These data are taken from a study of beta chain features in type 1 diabetes.

The sequence was obtained from a man between 18 and 29 years old in good health. This chain uses TRBV18 with TRBJ2-7; 8 bases are shared with TRBD2. The sequenced sample consisted of naive CD4+ T cells from blood. The CDR3 nucleotides are TGTGCCAGCTCGAGCGGGGGTTCTTACGAGCAGTACTTC. As protein: CASSSGGSYEQYF.